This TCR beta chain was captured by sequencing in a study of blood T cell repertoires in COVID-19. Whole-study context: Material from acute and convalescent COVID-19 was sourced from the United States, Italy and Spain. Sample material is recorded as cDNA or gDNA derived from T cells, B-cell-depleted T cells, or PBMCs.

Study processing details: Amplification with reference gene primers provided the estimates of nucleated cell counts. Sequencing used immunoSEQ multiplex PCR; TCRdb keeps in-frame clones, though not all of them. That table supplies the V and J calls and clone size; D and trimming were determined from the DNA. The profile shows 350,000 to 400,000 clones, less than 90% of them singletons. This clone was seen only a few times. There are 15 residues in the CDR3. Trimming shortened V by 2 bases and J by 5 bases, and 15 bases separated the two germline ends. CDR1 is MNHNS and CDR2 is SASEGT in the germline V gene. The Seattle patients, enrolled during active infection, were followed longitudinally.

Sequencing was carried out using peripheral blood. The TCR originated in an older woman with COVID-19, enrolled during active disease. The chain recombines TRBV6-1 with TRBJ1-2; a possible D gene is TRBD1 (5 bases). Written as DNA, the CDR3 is TGTGCCAGCAGTGAATACCCCAGGGTAGTATATGGCTACACCTTC. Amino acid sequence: CASSEYPRVVYGYTF.